This T cell receptor beta chain originates from a study of blood T cell repertoires in COVID-19. As for the study in general: COVID-19 samples, acute and convalescent, were from the United States, Italy and Spain.

The table came from immunoSEQ multiplex PCR; TCRdb's copy has only in-frame clones and leaves some out. The sample includes approximately 310,000 clones, 85% of them seen just once. The CDR3 runs to 12 residues. Germline assignment: CDR1 GTSNPN and CDR2 SVGIG (reference sequence). V dropped 2 bases and J dropped 4 bases, with 8 bases sitting between them. The chain has TRBV30 and TRBJ1-2, with D possibly matching TRBD1 (6 bases). This clonotype was obtained from a woman in her 30s who had been exposed to COVID-19. Sequenced sample: PBMCs or T cells enriched from blood (not recorded which). The CDR3 protein is CAWSIQGYGYTF. Written as DNA, the CDR3 is TGTGCCTGGAGTATACAGGGCTATGGCTACACCTTC.